This entry features one T cell receptor (beta chain) sequence. The antigen is not known. Sequencing used cDNA as its template, made by extracting RNA and reverse transcribing it. TCRdb keeps only in-frame clones here, not all; method: immunoSEQ multiplex PCR. The sample records 150,000 or so clones, around 47% being singletons. This sample stems from a study of CD8+ T cells in alopecia areata. Lesional scalp punch biopsies and peripheral blood were collected from alopecia areata patients. Findings and limits, study-wide: With patients, TCR sharing proved less clear than in mice, a difference possibly related to HLA.

This clonotype was sampled from a human donor with alopecia areata. Sequencing was performed on CD4+ T cells sorted from blood.

The CDR3 sequence is CSVELKRGEPQHF. Written as DNA, the CDR3 is TGCAGCGTTGAATTAAAGAGGGGGGAGCCCCAGCATTTT. V gene TRBV29-1 combines with J gene TRBJ1-5, with TRBD1 as a possible D gene (6 bases). The CDR3 spans 13 residues. Trimming shortened V by 2 bases and J by 8 bases, and 13 bases separated the two germline ends. CDR1 is SQVTM, CDR2 ANQGSEA, per germline.